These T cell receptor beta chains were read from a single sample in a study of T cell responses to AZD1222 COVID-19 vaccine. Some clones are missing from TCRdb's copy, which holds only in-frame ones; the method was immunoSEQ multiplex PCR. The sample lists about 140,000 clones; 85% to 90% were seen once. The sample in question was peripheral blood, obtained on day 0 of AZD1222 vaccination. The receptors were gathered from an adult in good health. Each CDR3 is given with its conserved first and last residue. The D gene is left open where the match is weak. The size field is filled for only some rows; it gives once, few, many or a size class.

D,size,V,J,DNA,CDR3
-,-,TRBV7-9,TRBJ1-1,TGTGCCAGCAGCTTAGCTGGGAGAGTGTACACTGAAGCTTTCTTT,CASSLAGRVYTEAFF
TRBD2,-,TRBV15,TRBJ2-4,TGTGCCACCAGCAGACCACCTGGACTAGCGGGAGTTTCGGCCAAAAACATTCAGTACTTC,CATSRPPGLAGVSAKNIQYF
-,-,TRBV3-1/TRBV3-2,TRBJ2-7,TGTGCCAGCAGCCAAGAGGCCGGGAGCTCCTACGAGCAGTACTTC,CASSQEAGSSYEQYF
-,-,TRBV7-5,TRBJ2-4,TGTGCCAGGAGCTTAGGCCCCCAGGGAGGGCGACGTGAGCGAAACATTCAGTACTTC,CARSLGPQGGRRERNIQYF
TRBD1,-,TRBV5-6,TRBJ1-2,TGTGCCAGCAGCTTGGTGAGGGGGCTTTATGGCTACACCTTC,CASSLVRGLYGYTF
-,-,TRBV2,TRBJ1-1,TGTGCCAGCAGGCGGACAGTTATGAACACTGAAGCTTTCTTT,CASRRTVMNTEAFF
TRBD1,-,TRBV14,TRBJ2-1,TGTGCCAGCAGTCGGACAGGGCTCGGTGAGCAGTTCTTC,CASSRTGLGEQFF
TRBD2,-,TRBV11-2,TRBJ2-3,TGTGCCAGCAGCTTAGGTCTAGCGGGGGTCACGGATACGCAGTATTTT,CASSLGLAGVTDTQYF
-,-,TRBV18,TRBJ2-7,TGTGCCAGCTCACCAAACGGGGGTGGCGACGAGCAGTACTTC,CASSPNGGGDEQYF
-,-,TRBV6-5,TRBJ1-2,TGTGCCAGCAGTTACGGCAGGGAGAATGGCTACACCTTC,CASSYGRENGYTF
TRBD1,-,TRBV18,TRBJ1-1,TGTGCCAGCTCACCACAGGGGGCGGTCACTGAAGCTTTCTTT,CASSPQGAVTEAFF
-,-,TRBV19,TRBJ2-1,TGTGCCAGTAGTACCATAAACGGGGAGCAGTTCTTC,CASSTINGEQFF
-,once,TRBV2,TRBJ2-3,TGTGCCAGCCGAGGGGGAGGAGATACGCAGTATTTT,CASRGGGDTQYF
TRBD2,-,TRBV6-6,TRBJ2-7,TGTGCCAGCAGTCCTACTTTAGCGGGAGCCTACGAGCAGTACTTC,CASSPTLAGAYEQYF
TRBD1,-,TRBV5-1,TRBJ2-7,TGCGCCAGCAGCGAACCGGGACAGGGGCCTATACAGTACTTC,CASSEPGQGPIQYF
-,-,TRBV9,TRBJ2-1,TGTGCCAGCAGGCCGGGCAATGAGCAGTTCTTC,CASRPGNEQFF
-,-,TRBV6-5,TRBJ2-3,TGTGCCAGCGGGGCAGATACGCAGTATTTT,CASGADTQYF
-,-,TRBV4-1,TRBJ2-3,TGCGCCAGCAGCCCTGAAAAAGGGGGGCTGGTTACGCAGTATTTT,CASSPEKGGLVTQYF
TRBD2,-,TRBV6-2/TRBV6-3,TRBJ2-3,TGTGCCAGCAGTGGCGGGACTAGCGGGGTCAGGACGCAGTATTTT,CASSGGTSGVRTQYF
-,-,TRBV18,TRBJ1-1,TGTGCCAGTTCCCCGCAGCAGGGGAGCGAGGGAAGCACTGAAGCTTTCTTT,CASSPQQGSEGSTEAFF
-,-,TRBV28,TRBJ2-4,TGTGCCAGCAGTCAACGGGGAGCACTAGCCAAAAACATTCAGTACTTC,CASSQRGALAKNIQYF
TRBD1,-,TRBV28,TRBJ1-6,TGTGCCAGTCAGGGGGCCCATAATTCACCCCTCCACTTT,CASQGAHNSPLHF
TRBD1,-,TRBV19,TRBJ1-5,TGTGCCAGTAGTATTCTCGGGACAGGTGGGGTTCAGCCCCAGCATTTT,CASSILGTGGVQPQHF
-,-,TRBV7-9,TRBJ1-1,TGTGCCAGCCGGGTAGGGGCGGTAGGGACTGAAGCTTTCTTT,CASRVGAVGTEAFF
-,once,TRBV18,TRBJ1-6,TGTGCCAGCTCACGGGACCTGGGCTCCTATAATTCACCCCTCCACTTT,CASSRDLGSYNSPLHF
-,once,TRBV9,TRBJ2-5,TGTGCCAGCAGCGTACTCAGGGAAGGGACCCAAGAGACCCAGTACTTC,CASSVLREGTQETQYF
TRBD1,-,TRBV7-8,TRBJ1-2,TGTGCCAGCAGCTCTGACAGGGATTATGGCTACACCTTC,CASSSDRDYGYTF
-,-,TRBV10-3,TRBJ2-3,TGTGCCATCAATGGGCTAGGGGGGGGCACAGATACGCAGTATTTT,CAINGLGGGTDTQYF
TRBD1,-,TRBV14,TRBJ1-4,TGTGCCAGCAGCCAAGATGCTGGGACAGTCGCAGAAAAACTGTTTTTT,CASSQDAGTVAEKLFF
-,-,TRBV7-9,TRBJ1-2,TGTGCCAGCAGCGACTCATGGGGGTCCACCTTC,CASSDSWGSTF
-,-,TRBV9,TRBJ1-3,TGTGCCAGCAGCGTAGTCCCGGTATCTGGAAACACCATATATTTT,CASSVVPVSGNTIYF
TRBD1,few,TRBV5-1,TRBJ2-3,TGCGCCAGCAGACAAGACAGGGGAAACACAGATACGCAGTATTTT,CASRQDRGNTDTQYF